These 14 T cell receptor beta chains were sequenced from one sample in a study of cytomegalovirus exposure and HLA in healthy donors (dated by TCRdb to 2016 to 2017). The library was made by the immunoSEQ multiplex PCR assay. TCRdb stores this immuneACCESS table with in-frame sequences only. Part of the clones is absent; in the studies checked, under half of the shortfall reflects unresolved V genes, and no reason is known for the rest. The sample table shows over 45,000 clones, and roughly nine tenths are seen once. Jointly, the top ten make up approximately 1.1% of the sample. The specimen was PBMCs. The receptors derive from a man aged 18 to 30 in good health and CMV-seronegative.

The J gene is TRBJ2-7, the V gene TRBV19, with TRBD2 matching over 8 bases. Trimming took 4 bases from V and 2 from J; bases not matched to a gene: 4. From germline, CDR1 is LNHDA and CDR2 SQIVND (reference sequence). The CDR3 length is 14 residues. Here the CDR3 reads CASSTTSGTYEQYF. The CDR3 nucleotides are TGTGCCAGTAGTACAACTAGCGGAACCTACGAGCAGTACTTC.

The V and J genes are TRBV5-4 and TRBJ2-3; 15 bases fit TRBD2. The CDR3 contains 17 residues. CDR1 is SGHNT, CDR2 YYREEE, per germline (reference sequence). The V segment lost 3 bases and the J segment 6 bases; nucleotides outside the gene matches: 8. The CDR3 region has the DNA TGTGCCAGCAGCTCTGGGACTAGCGGGAGGTACCTGGATACGCAGTATTTT. This gives the protein CASSSGTSGRYLDTQYF.

The chain couples TRBV7-9 to TRBJ2-5; 11 bases agree with TRBD2. Germline V lookup: CDR1 SEHNR, CDR2 FQNEAQ (reference sequence). J lost 0 bases, V lost 3 bases, and 9 bases had no gene match. The CDR3 is 18 residues long. In nucleotides, the CDR3 is TGTGCCAGCAGCTTGATCAGACTAGCGGGGCCGAACCAAGAGACCCAGTACTTC. This codes for CASSLIRLAGPNQETQYF.

The gene calls are TRBV30 and TRBJ1-5; D gene ambiguous. The length of the CDR3 is 14 residues. Between the trimmed V and J ends, which lost 0 bases and 3 bases, there was a span of 9 bases. Germline CDR1 is GTSNPN and CDR2 is SVGIG (reference sequence). The CDR3 loop reads CAWSVRQVNQPQHF. The DNA for the CDR3 is TGTGCCTGGAGTGTCCGGCAGGTCAATCAGCCCCAGCATTTT.

This chain uses TRBV11-3 with TRBJ2-1, with D possibly TRBD2 on 6 matching bases. Trimming stripped 0 bases from V and 5 bases from J, with 8 bases between. The CDR3 loop spans 14 amino acids. CDR1 is SGHNT and CDR2 is YENEEA in the germline V gene. The CDR3 reads CASSLERGNNEQFF. CDR3 nucleotides: TGTGCCAGCAGCTTAGAGCGCGGGAACAATGAGCAGTTCTTC.

This chain links TRBV5-6 with TRBJ2-1; D possibly uses TRBD1 or TRBD2 (6 bases each). The V gene's germline CDR1 is SGHDT and CDR2 YYEEEE. CDR3 size: 15 residues. Between the trimmed V and J ends, which lost 4 bases and 2 bases, there was a span of 13 bases. This CDR3 reads CASSLGGQTYNEQFF. The CDR3, as DNA: TGTGCCAGCAGCCTGGGAGGACAGACCTACAATGAGCAGTTCTTC.

The chain has TRBV7-6 and TRBJ2-1; no clear D gene. V gave up 2 bases and J gave up 4 bases, with 12 bases separating them. CDR1 SGHVS and CDR2 FNYEAQ come from the germline V gene. The CDR3 consists of 15 residues. The CDR3 nucleotides are TGTGCCAGCAGCTTACCCCTAGGCCCGTACAATGAGCAGTTCTTC. It translates to CASSLPLGPYNEQFF.

This chain connects TRBV6-5 to TRBJ2-5; TRBD2 matches at 10 bases. The CDR3 length is 13 residues. Germline assignment: CDR1 MNHEY and CDR2 SVGAGI. The V and J ends lost 10 bases and 6 bases, in that order; junction bases with no gene match: 8. The CDR3 nucleotides are TGTGCCACCCGGACTAGCGGTAAGAAGACCCAGTACTTC. It codes for CATRTSGKKTQYF.

V and J are TRBV27 and TRBJ2-1; D may be TRBD1 (7 bases). The CDR3 totals 15 residues. Germline CDR1 is MNHEY and CDR2 is SMNVEV (reference sequence). V lost 3 bases, J lost 4 bases, and 13 bases lay in between. The CDR3 DNA reads TGTGCCAGCAGTTTCGTCCAGGGGGGTTACAATGAGCAGTTCTTC. This translates into CASSFVQGGYNEQFF.

This clone was counted a few times. The J gene is TRBJ2-7, the V gene TRBV18, with 7 bases identical to TRBD2. Germline CDR1 and CDR2: KGHSH and LQKENI. V lost 3 bases and J lost 0; bases outside the gene matches: 2. CDR3 length: 14 amino acids. The CDR3, as DNA: TGTGCCAGCTCACCTGGCGGGAGCTCCTACGAGCAGTACTTC. This codes for CASSPGGSSYEQYF.

The CDR3 reads CASSYVSSGANVLTF. The CDR3 DNA follows: TGTGCCAGCAGTTACGTGAGCTCTGGGGCCAACGTCCTGACTTTC. V and J are TRBV6-5 and TRBJ2-6, with D unresolved. There are 15 residues in the CDR3. Germline V gene data show CDR1 as MNHEY and CDR2 as SVGAGI. V was clipped by 2 bases and J by 0 bases, with 5 bases between them.

CDR3 loop: CASSSPTSGSPYNEQFF. The CDR3 nucleotides are TGTGCCAGCAGCTCACCGACTAGCGGGAGTCCGTACAATGAGCAGTTCTTC. The chain combines TRBV7-9 with TRBJ2-1, with TRBD2 matching 12 bases. CDR1 and CDR2 (germline): SEHNR, FQNEAQ (reference sequence). J lost 4 bases, V lost 4 bases, and 8 bases had no gene match. The CDR3 covers 17 residues.

The chain combines TRBV18 with TRBJ2-5; TRBD1 is a possible D gene (5 bases). The V and J ends lost 1 base and 4 bases respectively, with 10 bases between them. The CDR3 length is 14 residues. The germline CDR1 and CDR2 sequences are KGHSH and LQKENI. Written as DNA, the CDR3 is TGTGCCAGCTCACCACGAGACCAGGGAGAGACCCAGTACTTC. Its protein product is CASSPRDQGETQYF. The whole variable domain, filled in from reference TRBV18 and TRBJ2-5, reads NAGVMQNPRHLVRRRGQEARLRCSPMKGHSHVYWYRQLPEEGLKFMVYLQKENIIDESGMPKERFSAEFPKEGPSILRIQQVVRGDSAAYFCASSPRDQGETQYFGPGTRLLVL.

V is TRBV4-2 and J is TRBJ2-5; 13 positions match TRBD2. The ends lost 4 bases at V and 5 bases at J; junction bases unmatched: 7. The CDR3 has 16 amino acids. Germline V CDR1 and CDR2: LGHNA, YNFKEQ. The CDR3 loop is CASSPQETSGRETQYF. CDR3 in DNA: TGTGCCAGCAGCCCCCAGGAGACTAGCGGGAGGGAGACCCAGTACTTC.